This entry lists 2 T cell receptor beta chains sequenced from one sample in a study of cytomegalovirus exposure and HLA in healthy donors. In the PCR, 60 Vbeta and 13 Jbeta primers were used. The table came from immunoSEQ multiplex PCR; TCRdb's copy has only in-frame clones and leaves some out. The sample includes roughly 70,000 clones, around 78% of them seen just once. The sample consisted of PBMCs. The receptors come from a man aged 50 or older in good health and CMV-seronegative.

This clone was counted only a few times. The V call is TRBV30, the J call TRBJ1-5; no firm D call. The germline V and J ends were trimmed by 0 bases and 3 bases, with 12 bases remaining between them. Germline CDR1 is GTSNPN and CDR2 is SVGIG (reference sequence). The length of the CDR3 is 15 residues. The CDR3 loop reads CAWSVGGITNQPQHF. Written as DNA, the CDR3 is TGTGCCTGGAGTGTAGGAGGAATCACCAATCAGCCCCAGCATTTT.

This clone showed up just a few times. The chain employs TRBV10-1 and TRBJ1-1; D possibly corresponds to TRBD1 (5 bases). V dropped 0 bases and J dropped 5 bases, with 10 bases sitting between them. This CDR3 comprises 14 residues. Per germline, CDR1 WNHNN and CDR2 SYGVQD (reference sequence). The CDR3 coding sequence is TGCGCCAGCAGTGAGTCTTTAGGGGTAACTGAAGCTTTCTTT. Amino acids: CASSESLGVTEAFF.